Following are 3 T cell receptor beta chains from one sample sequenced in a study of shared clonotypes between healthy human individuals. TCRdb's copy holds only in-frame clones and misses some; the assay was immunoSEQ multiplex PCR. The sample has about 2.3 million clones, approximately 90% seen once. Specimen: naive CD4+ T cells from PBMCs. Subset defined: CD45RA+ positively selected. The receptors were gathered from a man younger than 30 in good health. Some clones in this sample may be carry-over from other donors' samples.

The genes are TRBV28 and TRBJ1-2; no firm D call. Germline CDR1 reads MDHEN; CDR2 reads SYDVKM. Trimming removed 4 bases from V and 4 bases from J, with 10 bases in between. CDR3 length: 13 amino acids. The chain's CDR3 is CASSWRQTYGYTF. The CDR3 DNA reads TGTGCCAGCAGTTGGCGACAAACCTATGGCTACACCTTC.

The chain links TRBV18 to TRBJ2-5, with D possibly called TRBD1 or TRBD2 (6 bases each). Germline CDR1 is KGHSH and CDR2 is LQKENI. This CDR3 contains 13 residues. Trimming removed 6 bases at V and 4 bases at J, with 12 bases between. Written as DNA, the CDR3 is TGTGCCAGCTCCCTACAGGGAGGAGAGACCCAGTACTTC. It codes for CASSLQGGETQYF.

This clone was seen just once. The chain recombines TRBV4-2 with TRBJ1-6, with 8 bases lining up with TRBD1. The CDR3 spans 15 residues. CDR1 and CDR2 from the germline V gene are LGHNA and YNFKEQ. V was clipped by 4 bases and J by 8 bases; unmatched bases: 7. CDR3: CASSPRGQGDSPLHF. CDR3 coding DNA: TGTGCCAGCAGCCCGAGAGGACAGGGAGATTCACCCCTCCACTTT.